Listed below are T cell receptor beta chains from one sample, sequenced in a study of CD4 T cells in relation to SARS-CoV-2 and coronaviruses. Sequencing was performed with immunoSEQ multiplex PCR; in TCRdb, only in-frame clones are kept and a portion is missing. Here the sample spans more than 30,000 clones, approximately 85% being singletons. The specimen sequenced was memory CD4+ T cells from PBMCs. These receptors were taken from an adult with COVID-19. CDR3s include the opening cysteine and the closing phenylalanine or tryptophan. The D gene is left open where the match is weak. Clone size is stated in some rows and not others, as once, few, many or a class when expanded.

j_call v_call clone_size d_call cdr3_aa cdr3_nt
TRBJ1-4 TRBV5-4 - - CASSLWGLGTNEKLFF TGTGCCAGCAGCTTATGGGGGTTAGGCACTAATGAAAAACTGTTTTTT
TRBJ1-1 TRBV4-1 - - CASSQRGGNTEAFF TGCGCCAGCAGCCAGAGGGGGGGGAACACTGAAGCTTTCTTT
TRBJ2-2 TRBV11-3 - TRBD2 CASSGLAGANTGELFF TGTGCCAGCAGCGGACTAGCGGGTGCGAACACCGGGGAGCTGTTTTTT
TRBJ1-1 TRBV7-2 - - CASSPDRPMNTEAFF TGTGCCAGCAGCCCCGACAGACCCATGAACACTGAAGCTTTCTTT
TRBJ2-7 TRBV6-5 - - CASSWRARDEQYF TGTGCCAGCAGTTGGCGGGCTAGGGACGAGCAGTACTTC
TRBJ1-5 TRBV18 few - CASSPEPTHYSNQPQHF TGTGCCAGCTCACCGGAGCCCACACATTATAGCAATCAGCCCCAGCATTTT
TRBJ1-1 TRBV4-3 - - CASSQTLREGTEAFF TGCGCCAGCAGCCAAACACTTCGGGAGGGCACTGAAGCTTTCTTT
TRBJ2-1 TRBV30 few - CAWSPPGGGLDEQFF TGTGCCTGGAGTCCCCCAGGGGGGGGTTTGGATGAGCAGTTCTTC
TRBJ2-7 TRBV7-8 - - CASSLRPGGDEQYF TGTGCCAGCAGCTTGAGACCAGGAGGGGACGAGCAGTACTTC
TRBJ2-1 TRBV7-9 - TRBD2 CASSPPGGEQFF TGTGCCAGCAGCCCTCCGGGGGGTGAGCAGTTCTTC
TRBJ2-3 TRBV28 - - CASKDRHTDTQYF TGTGCCAGCAAGGACCGACACACAGATACGCAGTATTTT
TRBJ2-2 TRBV5-1 - TRBD2 CASSLTSGSAGELFF TGCGCCAGCAGCTTGACTAGCGGGAGTGCCGGGGAGCTGTTTTTT
TRBJ2-7 TRBV2 - - CASSLDRTHYEQYF TGTGCCAGCAGTCTAGACAGGACTCACTACGAGCAGTACTTC
TRBJ2-7 TRBV9 few - CASSAGTLNYEQYF TGTGCCAGCAGCGCCGGGACACTAAACTACGAGCAGTACTTC
TRBJ2-1 TRBV6-7 - TRBD1 CASSLDRIDPYNEQFF TGTGCCAGCAGTCTGGACAGGATTGATCCATACAATGAGCAGTTCTTC
TRBJ1-2 TRBV10-2 - - CASLYGYTF TGCGCCAGCCTATATGGCTACACCTTC
TRBJ2-1 TRBV4-3 - - CASSQAYFSYNEQFF TGCGCCAGCAGCCAAGCTTACTTCTCCTACAATGAGCAGTTCTTC
TRBJ2-7 TRBV9 once TRBD1 CASSVGTGTFAEQYF TGTGCCAGCAGCGTAGGGACAGGGACCTTCGCCGAGCAGTACTTC
TRBJ1-5 TRBV18 few TRBD1 CASSQGTGGMLPQHF TGTGCCAGCTCACAGGGAACAGGGGGGATGTTGCCCCAGCATTTT
TRBJ2-5 TRBV19 - TRBD1 CASSRQGATLGAQYF TGTGCCAGTAGTCGACAGGGGGCCACGCTTGGGGCCCAGTACTTC
TRBJ2-3 TRBV4-1 - TRBD1 CASSQWTGASDTQYF TGCGCCAGCAGCCAGTGGACAGGGGCGTCAGATACGCAGTATTTT
TRBJ2-2 TRBV13 few TRBD1 CASSLYRDSKTNTGELFF TGTGCCAGCAGCTTATACCGGGACAGTAAGACGAACACCGGGGAGCTGTTTTTT
TRBJ1-2 TRBV7-9 few TRBD1 CASSTRQGLGYTF TGTGCCAGCAGCACCCGACAGGGTCTCGGCTACACCTTC
TRBJ1-1 TRBV7-6 - - CASSLEARTEAFF TGTGCCAGCAGCTTAGAGGCGCGAACTGAAGCTTTCTTT
TRBJ2-5 TRBV4-1 - TRBD2 CASSPAWRASGIYQETQYF TGCGCCAGCAGCCCCGCCTGGCGGGCTAGCGGGATCTACCAAGAGACCCAGTACTTC
TRBJ2-7 TRBV10-1 - - CASSGSAGYEQYF TGCGCCAGCAGCGGTAGCGCCGGGTACGAGCAGTACTTC
TRBJ2-7 TRBV6-5 - - CASSSQGKYEQYF TGTGCCAGCAGTTCCCAGGGCAAATACGAGCAGTACTTC
TRBJ2-1 TRBV11-3 - - CASSLGGGRRSYNEQFF TGTGCCAGCAGCTTAGGTGGCGGACGACGATCCTACAATGAGCAGTTCTTC
TRBJ1-2 TRBV27 few - CASSSSAQGRRGYTF TGTGCCAGCAGTTCCTCCGCCCAGGGCCGTCGGGGCTACACCTTC
TRBJ2-2 TRBV5-1 - TRBD1 CASSSGTGTGELFF TGCGCCAGCAGCTCCGGGACAGGGACCGGGGAGCTGTTTTTT
TRBJ1-2 TRBV3-1/TRBV3-2 - - CASSQVWGLGYGYTF TGTGCCAGCAGCCAAGTTTGGGGGTTAGGCTATGGCTACACCTTC
TRBJ1-1 TRBV2 - - CASNAQSNTEAFF TGTGCCAGCAACGCACAGTCGAACACTGAAGCTTTCTTT
TRBJ2-3 TRBV7-8 - TRBD1 CASSHGQGVRTDTQYF TGTGCCAGCAGCCACGGACAGGGGGTGCGCACAGATACGCAGTATTTT
TRBJ2-5 TRBV6-5 - - CASRPGAGRRETQYF TGTGCCAGCCGGCCTGGGGCGGGGCGGCGAGAGACCCAGTACTTC
TRBJ1-6 TRBV6-5 - TRBD1 CASSYRTGNSPLHF TGTGCCAGCAGTTACCGGACAGGGAATTCACCCCTCCACTTT
TRBJ1-5 TRBV5-6 - - CASSLGGDQPQHF TGTGCCAGCAGCTTGGGGGGGGACCAGCCCCAGCATTTT
TRBJ1-5 TRBV7-3 - - CASSSGSNQPQHF TGTGCCAGCAGCAGCGGGAGCAATCAGCCCCAGCATTTT
TRBJ2-1 TRBV6-2/TRBV6-3 - TRBD2 CASSAGTSGPISSYNEQFF TGTGCCAGCAGCGCCGGGACTAGCGGGCCTATTAGCTCCTACAATGAGCAGTTCTTC
TRBJ1-1 TRBV27 - TRBD1 CASRTGTLEAFF TGTGCCAGCAGGACAGGGACCCTTGAAGCTTTCTTT
TRBJ1-2 TRBV6-1 - - CASSEGRAGYGYTF TGTGCCAGCAGTGAAGGCAGGGCTGGCTATGGCTACACCTTC
TRBJ1-1 TRBV7-3 - - CASSPGGSTEAFF TGTGCCAGCAGTCCGGGGGGTTCAACTGAAGCTTTCTTT
TRBJ2-5 TRBV12-5 - - CASGLMRRETQYF TGTGCTAGTGGTTTGATGAGGCGGGAGACCCAGTACTTC
TRBJ2-3 TRBV5-4 - TRBD2 CASSPGLAGDTDTQYF TGTGCCAGCAGCCCTGGACTAGCGGGAGACACAGATACGCAGTATTTT
TRBJ1-2 TRBV5-1 - TRBD1 CASSFSQGAFYGYTF TGCGCCAGCAGCTTTAGCCAGGGGGCCTTCTATGGCTACACCTTC
TRBJ2-1 TRBV5-4 - - CASRASGALRYNEQFF TGTGCCAGCAGAGCCTCTGGGGCCCTCCGATACAATGAGCAGTTCTTC
TRBJ2-7 TRBV3-1/TRBV3-2 - TRBD1 CASSPLRGQGVYEQYF TGTGCCAGCAGCCCCTTGAGGGGACAGGGGGTCTACGAGCAGTACTTC
TRBJ2-7 TRBV7-9 few - CASSLNSGSPEQYF TGTGCCAGCAGCTTAAACTCAGGTTCACCCGAGCAGTACTTC
TRBJ2-7 TRBV19 - TRBD1 CASSPPGQSAHYEQYF TGTGCCAGTAGTCCCCCGGGACAGTCAGCACACTACGAGCAGTACTTC
TRBJ2-1 TRBV14 - - CASSPRVRPAYNEQFF TGTGCCAGCAGCCCCAGGGTACGGCCAGCCTACAATGAGCAGTTCTTC
TRBJ2-7 TRBV2 - - CASSDVLGGSSYEQYF TGTGCCAGCAGTGATGTTCTTGGCGGGTCCTCCTACGAGCAGTACTTC
TRBJ2-6 TRBV3-1/TRBV3-2 few - CASSQGGANVLTF TGTGCCAGCAGCCAGGGGGGGGCCAACGTCCTGACTTTC
TRBJ1-3 TRBV19 - - CASSRTGHSPGNTIYF TGTGCCAGTAGTAGAACCGGCCACAGCCCTGGAAACACCATATATTTT
TRBJ2-1 TRBV20-1 few - CSASPEVEQFF TGCAGTGCTAGTCCCGAGGTTGAGCAGTTCTTC
TRBJ2-2 TRBV18 - - CASSPQQNTGELFF TGTGCCAGCTCACCCCAACAGAACACCGGGGAGCTGTTTTTT